This T cell receptor (beta chain) was recovered during a study of blood T cell repertoires in COVID-19. On the study more broadly: Donors in the United States, Italy and Spain gave samples during acute or convalescent COVID-19. PBMCs, B-cell-depleted T cells, or T cells were the source of the cDNA or gDNA that made up the material.

Trimming took 5 bases from V and 2 from J; bases not matched to a gene: 10. CDR1 and CDR2 from the germline V gene are SGHVS and FNYEAQ. The CDR3 has 16 residues. In the original processing: Amplification with reference gene primers provided the estimates of nucleated cell counts. Assay: immunoSEQ multiplex PCR; the TCRdb copy retains only in-frame clones and omits some. V, J and clone size are taken as reported in that table, and D and trimming were inferred from the DNA itself. The sample holds around 140,000 clones, over 70% seen once. The receptor comes from an older woman with acute or convalescent COVID-19. This chain connects TRBV7-6 to TRBJ2-3, with 7 bases fitting TRBD2. Sequencing was performed on peripheral blood. CDR3 amino acids: CASSPLASGYTDTQYF. The CDR3 bases are TGTGCCAGCAGCCCTCTGGCTAGCGGCTACACAGATACGCAGTATTTT.